What follows are 20 T cell receptor beta chains derived from one specimen sequenced in a study of T-cell reconstitution after alpha-beta-depleted transplantation in children. Researchers prepared the TCRbeta library using unique molecular identifiers, the study reports. TCRdb independently ran MiXCR on the PCR reads; one entry per CDR3 protein. Of 780,000 or so distinct CDR3 sequences listed, less than 20% are singletons. This specimen consisted of PBMCs, mostly from graft donor cells, obtained 360 days after TCRalphabeta/CD19-depleted stem cell transplant. The receptors were sampled from a male patient under 18 who had a stem cell transplant for acute lymphoblastic leukemia, so the T cells may come from the graft donor.

This clonotype was counted between two and nine times. V and J are TRBV10-1 and TRBJ2-2; D not resolved. Trimming shortened V by 2 bases and J by 6 bases, and 7 bases separated the two germline ends. Germline V gene sequence: CDR1 WNHNN, CDR2 SYGVQD (reference sequence). There are 13 residues in the CDR3. This chain's CDR3 is CASSESGPGELFF. CDR3 sequence (DNA): TGCGCCAGCAGTGAGAGTGGGCCCGGGGAGCTGTTTTTT.

The chain carries TRBV5-1 and TRBJ1-2; TRBD1 matches 12 bases. V shed 1 base and J 8 bases; nucleotides not matched to a gene: 6. Germline CDR1 and CDR2: SGHRS and YFSETQ. The CDR3 runs 15 residues. CDR3 protein: CASSLPLGTGGGYTF. DNA of the CDR3: TGCGCCAGCAGCTTGCCCCTCGGGACAGGGGGCGGCTACACCTTC.

V and J are TRBV27 and TRBJ2-1; D is ambiguous. Trimming left V 6 bases short and J 1 base short, with 22 bases between. The CDR3 contains 18 residues. Germline loops: CDR1 MNHEY, CDR2 SMNVEV (reference sequence). The CDR3 loop is CASRQMGLLDSSYNEQFF. The CDR3 coding sequence is TGTGCCAGCAGACAGATGGGCCTCCTAGATTCGTCCTACAATGAGCAGTTCTTC.

The J gene is TRBJ1-5, the V gene TRBV12-3 or TRBV12-4; no clear D. This CDR3 comprises 14 residues. V was trimmed by 7 bases and J by 4 bases, leaving 14 bases between them. CDR3 coding DNA: TGTGCCAGCACCTCGAGGGCTCCGAATCAGCCCCAGCATTTT. It specifies CASTSRAPNQPQHF.

Worth noting for this clonotype: One end of the junction is discordant with germline, which a read error may explain. V and J are TRBV7-9 and TRBJ2-5; TRBD2 matches at 7 bases. The CDR3 sequence is 17 residues long. Germline V gene lookup returns CDR1 SEHNR and CDR2 FQNEAQ (reference sequence). CDR3 residues: CASSLRSGGWTGETLYF. The CDR3 nucleotides read TGTGCCAGCAGCTTACGGTCGGGAGGCTGGACCGGAGAGACCCTGTACTTC.

The chain couples TRBV19 to TRBJ2-1; D remains ambiguous. V lost 5 bases, J lost 3 bases, and 14 bases lay in between. Germline loops: CDR1 LNHDA, CDR2 SQIVND (reference sequence). CDR3 length equals 15 residues. The CDR3, as DNA: TGTGCCAGTAGTCCAGGTGTCACCAACTACAATGAGCAGTTCTTC. It translates to CASSPGVTNYNEQFF.

Only a few counts were recorded for this clonotype. This chain connects TRBV20-1 to TRBJ2-3; TRBD2 matches 10 bases. Trimming at V came to 7 bases and at J to 2 bases, leaving 9 bases not matched to a gene. The germline CDR1 and CDR2 sequences are DFQATT and SNEGSKA (reference sequence). The CDR3 contains 15 residues. As DNA, the CDR3 is TGCAGTGGGGTAACAGCGGGAGGGCCCACAGATACGCAGTATTTT. It codes for CSGVTAGGPTDTQYF.

The rearrangement joins TRBV20-1 to TRBJ2-3; D tentatively reads TRBD1 or TRBD2 (5 bases each). V dropped 0 bases and J dropped 0 bases, with 13 bases sitting between them. Germline V gives CDR1 DFQATT, CDR2 SNEGSKA (reference sequence). The CDR3 is made up of 16 amino acids. The CDR3 is CSARDRGRPSTDTQYF. In DNA form, the CDR3 reads TGCAGTGCTAGAGATCGGGGCAGACCTAGCACAGATACGCAGTATTTT.

There are a few counts of this clonotype. J is TRBJ2-7 and V is TRBV10-2; 9 bases fit TRBD2. This CDR3 has 16 amino acids. The V segment lost 4 bases and the J segment 0 bases; nucleotides outside the gene matches: 7. Germline-derived CDR1 and CDR2 are WSHSY and SAAADI. The CDR3 loop reads CASSVPTSGSSYEQYF. The DNA for the CDR3 is TGCGCCAGCAGTGTACCGACTAGCGGCAGCTCCTACGAGCAGTACTTC.

This clonotype was observed a handful of times. The chain employs TRBV5-1 and TRBJ2-1, with 10 bases aligning to TRBD2. J was trimmed by 6 bases and V by 4 bases; bases with no gene match: 7. The CDR3 is made up of 15 amino acids. Germline V lookup: CDR1 SGHRS, CDR2 YFSETQ. CDR3 DNA: TGCGCCAGCAGCCCTGGGACTAGCGTGTTCAATGAGCAGTTCTTC. This codes for CASSPGTSVFNEQFF.

This clonotype was seen ten or more times. The chain joins TRBV4-2 to TRBJ1-5; TRBD1 matches 8 bases. This CDR3 comprises 14 residues. Germline lookup yields CDR1 LGHNA and CDR2 YNFKEQ. The V segment lost 3 bases and the J segment 6 bases; nucleotides outside the gene matches: 4. The CDR3 protein is CASSQGQVVQPQHF. The CDR3 coding sequence is TGTGCCAGCAGCCAGGGACAGGTAGTTCAGCCCCAGCATTTT.

This clonotype was counted many times. The chain has TRBV5-1 and TRBJ1-1, with TRBD1 as a possible D gene (5 bases). The CDR3 contains 14 residues. The germline V and J ends were trimmed by 1 base and 5 bases, with 12 bases remaining between them. Germline V gene lookup returns CDR1 SGHRS and CDR2 YFSETQ. In DNA, the CDR3 is TGCGCCAGCAGCTTGAGGCAGGGCGGAACTGAAGCTTTCTTT. This translates into CASSLRQGGTEAFF.

This clonotype was detected many times. This chain's CDR3 is CSVPGYTQYF. Here the CDR3 DNA reads TGCAGCGTCCCTGGATATACGCAGTATTTT. The V gene is TRBV29-1, the J gene TRBJ2-3; D is unclear. Germline CDR1 SQVTM, CDR2 ANQGSEA. The V end lost 6 bases, the J end lost 7 bases, and 8 bases lay between the germline ends. The CDR3 sequence is 10 residues long.

The chain employs TRBV6-5 and TRBJ1-1; tentatively, D is TRBD1 (5 bases). Germline V gene sequence: CDR1 MNHEY, CDR2 SVGAGI. The CDR3 spans 15 residues. V lost 2 bases and J 0 bases, leaving 10 bases between the germline ends. DNA for the CDR3: TGTGCCAGCAGTTACGCGGGACCCATGAACACTGAAGCTTTCTTT. It encodes CASSYAGPMNTEAFF.

The sample holds many counts of this clonotype. J is TRBJ2-2 and V is TRBV12-3 or TRBV12-4; perhaps TRBD2 as D (5 bases). V was clipped by 6 bases and J by 3 bases, with 11 bases between them. This CDR3 has 14 amino acids. This chain's CDR3 is CASRRTGYTGELFF. The CDR3 nucleotides read TGTGCCAGCAGACGGACTGGGTACACCGGGGAGCTGTTTTTT.

Only a few counts were recorded for this clonotype. The rearrangement links TRBV9 to TRBJ1-1, with D unresolved. Germline CDR1 SGDLS, CDR2 YYNGEE. Between the trimmed V and J ends, which lost 4 bases and 4 bases, there was a span of 14 bases. This CDR3 contains 14 residues. The CDR3 protein is CASSPRTLGTEAFF. The DNA of the CDR3 is TGTGCCAGCAGCCCTAGGACGCTGGGCACTGAAGCTTTCTTT.

The chain has TRBV2 and TRBJ2-1; the match to TRBD1 covers 8 bases. The germline V gene encodes CDR1 SNHLY and CDR2 FYNNEI. With V trimmed by 6 bases and J by 6 bases, 10 bases remained unmatched. The CDR3 has 15 amino acids. The DNA for the CDR3 is TGTGCCAGCAGCCCCGACAGGGGAGCGGTCAATGAGCAGTTCTTC. This translates into CASSPDRGAVNEQFF.

The V and J genes are TRBV10-3 and TRBJ2-7, with D maybe TRBD2 (6 bases). Per the germline V gene, CDR1 is ENHRY and CDR2 is SYGVKD. With 6 bases removed from V and 2 bases from J, the gap between germline ends came to 11 bases. The CDR3 runs to 13 residues. The CDR3 protein is CAISRDFPYEQYF. CDR3 nucleotide sequence: TGTGCCATCAGCAGGGACTTCCCCTACGAGCAGTACTTC.

This sequence joins TRBV4-1 and TRBJ2-5, with 12 bases matching TRBD2. With V trimmed by 5 bases and J by 2 bases, 12 bases remained unmatched. The CDR3 extends over 18 amino acids. CDR1 is MGHRA, CDR2 YSYEKL, per germline. The CDR3 protein is CASSIGLAGRRGQETQYF. The CDR3 DNA is TGCGCCAGCAGCATTGGACTAGCGGGACGGCGCGGGCAAGAGACCCAGTACTTC.

The CDR3 DNA reads TGCGCCAGCAGCCCGGGCGGGAGAGTCGGCTACGAGCAGTACTTC. Its translation: CASSPGGRVGYEQYF. This rearrangement joins TRBV4-1 to TRBJ2-7; 7 bases line up with TRBD2. Germline CDR1 is MGHRA and CDR2 is YSYEKL. The junction had 9 bases not matched to a gene; V was cut back by 4 bases and J by 3 bases. The CDR3 runs to 15 residues.